This record looks at one TCR beta chain sequence and its context. Its antigen is unknown. Unique molecular identifiers, one per molecule, were present on every TCR cDNA molecule. MiXCR, applied by TCRdb to the 5' RACE reads, yields one record per CDR3 protein. The table includes about 85,000 distinct CDR3 sequences, approximately 20% detected once. This specimen comes from a study of spatial heterogeneity in lung cancer. Study-level background: Alpha-chain sequences were consistently detected in smaller numbers than beta-chain sequences.

V lost 1 base, J lost 5 bases, and 4 bases stayed unmatched. This CDR3 contains 14 residues. Study results and caveats: Whereas they appeared in blood less at follow-up, ubiquitous expanded tumor TCRs appeared there more at resection.

The time point was: sample taken at primary tumor resection. Whole RNA came from tumor, nontumor lung or frozen PBMC and was sequenced without being sorted. Donation came from some 72 patients with untreated early-stage non-small cell lung cancer. The sample in question was PBMCs, obtained at surgery. The chain joins TRBV12-3 or TRBV12-4 to TRBJ1-1; 7 bases are a match to TRBD1. The clonotype was recovered from a male donor with early-stage non-small cell lung cancer. The CDR3 reads CASSLVQGRTEAFF. CDR3 bases: TGTGCCAGCAGTTTAGTACAGGGGAGGACTGAAGCTTTCTTT.